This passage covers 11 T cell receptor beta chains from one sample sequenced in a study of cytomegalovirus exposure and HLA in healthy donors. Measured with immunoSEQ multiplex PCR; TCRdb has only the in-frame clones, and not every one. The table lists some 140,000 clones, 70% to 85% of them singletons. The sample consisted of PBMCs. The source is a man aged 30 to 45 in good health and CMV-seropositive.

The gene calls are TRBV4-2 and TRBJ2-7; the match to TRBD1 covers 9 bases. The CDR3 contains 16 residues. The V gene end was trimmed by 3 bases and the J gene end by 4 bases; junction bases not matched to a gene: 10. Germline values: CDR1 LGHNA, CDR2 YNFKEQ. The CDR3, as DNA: TGTGCCAGCAGCCACGCCCGGACAGGGGAGATTTACGAGCAGTACTTC. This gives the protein CASSHARTGEIYEQYF.

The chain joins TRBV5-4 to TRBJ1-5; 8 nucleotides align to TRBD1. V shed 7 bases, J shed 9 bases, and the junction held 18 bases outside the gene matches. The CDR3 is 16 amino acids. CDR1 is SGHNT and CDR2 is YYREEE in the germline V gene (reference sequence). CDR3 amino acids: CASRLPWTGMGGPQHF. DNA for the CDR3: TGTGCCAGCCGACTACCTTGGACAGGGATGGGAGGGCCCCAGCATTTT.

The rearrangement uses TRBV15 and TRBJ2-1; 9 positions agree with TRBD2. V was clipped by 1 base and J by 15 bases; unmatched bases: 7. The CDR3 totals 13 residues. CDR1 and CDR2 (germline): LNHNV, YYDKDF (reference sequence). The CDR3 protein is CATSRGAGGPGFF. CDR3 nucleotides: TGTGCCACCAGCAGAGGGGCGGGAGGGCCGGGGTTCTTC.

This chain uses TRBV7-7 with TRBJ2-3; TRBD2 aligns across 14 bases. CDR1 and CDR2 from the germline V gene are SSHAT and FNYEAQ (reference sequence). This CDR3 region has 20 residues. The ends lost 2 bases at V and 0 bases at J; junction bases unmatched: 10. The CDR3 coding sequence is TGTGCCAGCAGCTTAAGAGGTGGACTAGCGGGAGGAGTGAGCACAGATACGCAGTATTTT. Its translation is CASSLRGGLAGGVSTDTQYF.

The CDR3 DNA is TGTGCCAGCAGACTAGCGGGAGGAGGCAATGAGCAGTTCTTC. It translates to CASRLAGGGNEQFF. The V call is TRBV2, the J call TRBJ2-1; 12 bases map to TRBD2. CDR3 length: 14 amino acids. Per the germline V gene, CDR1 is SNHLY and CDR2 is FYNNEI. V was pared by 6 bases and J by 6 bases, with 3 bases of the junction left unmatched. The full variable domain, completed using reference TRBV2 and TRBJ2-1, is EPEVTQTPSHQVTQMGQEVILRCVPISNHLYFYWYRQILGQKVEFLVSFYNNEISEKSEIFDDQFSVERPDGSNFTLKIRSTKLEDSAMYFCASRLAGGGNEQFFGPGTRLTVL.

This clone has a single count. In nucleotides, the CDR3 is TGCGCCAGCAGCTTGGCGGGACAGGGTACCACTGAAGCTTTCTTT. It encodes CASSLAGQGTTEAFF. This chain links TRBV5-1 with TRBJ1-1, with 9 bases that match TRBD1. Germline V gene data show CDR1 as SGHRS and CDR2 as YFSETQ. The CDR3 runs 15 residues. V lost 0 bases and J lost 4; bases outside the gene matches: 4.

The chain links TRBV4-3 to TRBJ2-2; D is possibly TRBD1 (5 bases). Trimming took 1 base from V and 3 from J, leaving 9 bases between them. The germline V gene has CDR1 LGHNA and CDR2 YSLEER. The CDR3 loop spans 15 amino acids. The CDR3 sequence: CASSQGVGDTGELFF. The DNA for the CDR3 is TGCGCCAGCAGCCAAGGGGTAGGGGACACCGGGGAGCTGTTTTTT.

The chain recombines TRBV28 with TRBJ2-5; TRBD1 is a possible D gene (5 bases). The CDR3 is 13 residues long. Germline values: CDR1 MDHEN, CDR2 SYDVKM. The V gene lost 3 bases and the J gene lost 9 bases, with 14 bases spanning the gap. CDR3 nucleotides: TGTGCCAGCAGTTTGCAGGCGCAAGGGGCCCAGTACTTC. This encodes CASSLQAQGAQYF.

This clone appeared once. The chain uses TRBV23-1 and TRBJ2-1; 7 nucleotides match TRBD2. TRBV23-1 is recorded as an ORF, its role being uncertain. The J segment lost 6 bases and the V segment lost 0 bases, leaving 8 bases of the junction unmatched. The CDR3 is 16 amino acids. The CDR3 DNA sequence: TGCGCCAGCAGTCAATCGGGGGGGATAGGGAGCAATGAGCAGTTCTTC. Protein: CASSQSGGIGSNEQFF.

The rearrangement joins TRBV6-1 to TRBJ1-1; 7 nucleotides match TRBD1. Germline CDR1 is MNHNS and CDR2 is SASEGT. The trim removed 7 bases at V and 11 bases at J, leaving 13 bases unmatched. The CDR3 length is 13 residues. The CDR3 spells CASKDREPLRAFF. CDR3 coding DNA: TGTGCCAGCAAAGACAGGGAGCCCCTCCGGGCTTTCTTT.

CDR3 sequence reads: CASSPLSSGSSYNEQFF. The CDR3 DNA is TGTGCCAGCAGCCCCCTAAGTAGTGGTTCCTCCTACAATGAGCAGTTCTTC. The chain recombines TRBV7-9 with TRBJ2-1; no definite D call. V lost 5 bases and J lost 0, with 17 bases in between. The germline gives CDR1 SEHNR, CDR2 FQNEAQ (reference sequence). This CDR3 has 17 residues.